Below are 3 T cell receptor beta chains sequenced from a single sample in a study of blood T cell repertoires in COVID-19. Generated by immunoSEQ multiplex PCR, the TCRdb table keeps only in-frame clones and is missing some. The sample contains approximately 82,000 clones, approximately 92% of which appear only once. The sequencing sample was made of peripheral blood. Receptor source: a woman aged 60-70 years with active COVID-19.

The gene calls are TRBV6-2 or TRBV6-3 and TRBJ2-3; 8 bases are a match to TRBD2. Germline loops: CDR1 MNHEY, CDR2 SVGEGT. The CDR3 has 15 amino acids. V dropped 6 bases and J dropped 3; count of bases not matched to a gene: 8. The CDR3 DNA follows: TGTGCCAGCAGCCCCGGGGGGGCCATAACAGATACGCAGTATTTT. This sequence encodes CASSPGGAITDTQYF.

The chain combines TRBV3-1 (or the pseudogene TRBV3-2) with TRBJ1-6; D is unresolved. V dropped 6 bases and J dropped 6 bases, with 12 bases sitting between them. CDR1 is LGHDT, CDR2 YNNKEL, per germline (reference sequence). The CDR3 runs 14 residues. CDR3 sequence: CASSQQETNSPLHF. In DNA, the CDR3 is TGTGCCAGCAGTCAGCAGGAAACTAATTCACCCCTCCACTTT.

The rearrangement uses TRBV3-1 (or the pseudogene TRBV3-2) and TRBJ2-1, with TRBD1 identical over 9 bases. J was trimmed by 9 bases and V by 4 bases; bases with no gene match: 10. CDR3 length equals 15 residues. Germline V gene data show CDR1 as LGHDT and CDR2 as YNNKEL (reference sequence). This CDR3 reads CASSRRDRAHGEQFF. The CDR3 nucleotides read TGTGCCAGCAGCCGCCGGGACAGGGCACACGGTGAGCAGTTCTTC.